The source of this T cell receptor beta chain is a study of blood T cell repertoires in COVID-19. Study in general: Whether acute or convalescent, the COVID-19 samples came from the United States, Italy and Spain.

As processed by the authors: Reference gene primer amplification yielded estimated nucleated cell counts. Method: immunoSEQ multiplex PCR; TCRdb's copy keeps in-frame clones and lacks some. D and trimming come from the DNA, and the V and J calls and clone size come from that table. In the table there are over 100,000 clones, roughly 77% of which are singletons. CDR1 and CDR2 from the germline V gene are SGHKS and YYEKEE (reference sequence). The CDR3 contains 15 residues. V shed 3 bases and J 0 bases; nucleotides not matched to a gene: 2. This sequence was found in a man aged 55 to 69 with active or convalescent COVID-19. Sequenced input: peripheral blood. The chain employs TRBV5-5 and TRBJ2-2, with 7 bases aligning to TRBD1. CDR3 in amino acids: CASSSTGPNTGELFF. For the CDR3, the DNA is TGTGCCAGCAGCTCGACAGGGCCGAACACCGGGGAGCTGTTTTTT.